Below, one TCR beta chain is given with its context. Germline CDR1 and CDR2: GTSNPN and SVGIG (reference sequence). This CDR3 region has 13 residues. Trimming shortened V by 4 bases and J by 0 bases, and 9 bases separated the two germline ends. Assay used: immunoSEQ multiplex PCR; TCRdb lists only in-frame clones, some missing. Altogether 56,000 or so clones are present, 89% being singletons, with the ten largest covering less than 50%. The source of the sample is a study of blood T cell repertoires in COVID-19. The wider study: Sample material is recorded as cDNA or gDNA derived from T cells, B-cell-depleted T cells, or PBMCs.

The source of this sequence is a woman in her sixties or seventies with COVID-19, enrolled during active disease. The sample was peripheral blood. V and J are TRBV30 and TRBJ1-2, with D possibly matching TRBD1 (5 bases). DNA of the CDR3: TGTGCCTGGACAACAGGAGCTAACTATGGCTACACCTTC. This sequence encodes CAWTTGANYGYTF.